Below are 28 T cell receptor beta chains sequenced from a single sample in a study of regulatory T cells in long-lasting Graves disease. Time point denoted: persistent/refractory GD, antithyroid drugs over 5 years with positive TRAb. After RNA was extracted from PBMCs, the TCR library was made from it. Construction of TCR beta libraries relied on iRepertoire HTBI primers and on Arm-PCR targeting CDR3 regions. MiXCR, applied by TCRdb to the multiplex PCR reads, yields one record per CDR3 protein. The repertoire holds some 370,000 distinct CDR3 sequences, with under 25% as singletons. Sample: peripheral blood mononuclear cells (PBMCs), taken when the disease was refractory, from a patient treated with antithyroid drugs. These receptors all come from a female donor with Graves disease.

This clonotype was picked up a small number of times. The chain joins TRBV11-2 to TRBJ1-6, with TRBD1 matching 8 bases. V lost 6 bases, J lost 1 base, and 5 bases stayed unmatched. This CDR3 region has 16 residues. Germline CDR1 SGHAT, CDR2 FQNNGV. The CDR3 DNA is TGTGCCAGCAGAGACAGGGGCGGGTCCTATAATTCACCCCTCCACTTT. It codes for CASRDRGGSYNSPLHF.

The chain recombines TRBV11-2 with TRBJ2-7; D is perhaps TRBD1 (6 bases). Germline V gene data show CDR1 as SGHAT and CDR2 as FQNNGV. V lost 5 bases, J lost 7 bases, and 21 bases lay in between. This CDR3 has 15 residues. The CDR3 DNA reads TGTGCCAGCAGCAAGGGGTCCTCTGGACAGCTGGAGCAGTACTTC. This gives the protein CASSKGSSGQLEQYF.

V and J are TRBV5-4 and TRBJ2-7; 9 positions agree with TRBD1. V lost 5 bases to trimming and J lost 5 bases; unmatched junction nucleotides: 5. CDR3 size: 13 residues. CDR1 SGHNT and CDR2 YYREEE come from the germline V gene (reference sequence). CDR3 DNA: TGTGCCAGCAGGAAGACAGGGGGAAACGAGCAGTACTTC. Encoded protein: CASRKTGGNEQYF.

This clonotype was counted ten times or more. The CDR3 coding sequence is TGTGCCAGCAGCCGGGGTCTGAACACCGGGGAGCTGTTTTTT. This sequence encodes CASSRGLNTGELFF. This chain links TRBV11-2 with TRBJ2-2; D might be TRBD2 (5 bases). Trimming took 5 bases from V and 1 from J, leaving 8 bases between them. CDR1 is SGHAT, CDR2 FQNNGV, per germline. The CDR3 runs to 14 residues.

Of note for this clonotype: Germline is not matched at one junction end, which may reflect a read error. The rearrangement links TRBV27 to TRBJ2-5; no clear D gene. This CDR3 has 11 residues. The V gene's germline CDR1 is MNHEY and CDR2 SMNVEV (reference sequence). As DNA, the CDR3 is TGTGCCAGCAGCACCCAAGGGACCCAGTACTTC. Translation: CASSTQGTQYF.

This clonotype has a handful of counts. The rearrangement joins TRBV14 to TRBJ1-1; possible D gene TRBD1, 6 bases. This CDR3 comprises 14 residues. Trimming pared 2 bases from V and 7 bases from J, leaving 14 bases between. CDR1 is SGHDN, CDR2 FVKESK, per germline. CDR3 bases: TGTGCCAGCAGCCAAAAAGACAGGATAATTGAAGCTTTCTTT. Protein: CASSQKDRIIEAFF.

This clonotype came up many times. This rearrangement joins TRBV12-3 or TRBV12-4 to TRBJ2-5; possible D gene TRBD1, 5 bases. The CDR3 runs to 12 residues. The germline V and J ends were trimmed by 5 bases and 7 bases, with 11 bases remaining between them. The CDR3 DNA follows: TGTGCCAGCAGTCCAGGGTTGGGGACCCAGTACTTC. Protein: CASSPGLGTQYF.

This clonotype was detected only a few times. V and J are TRBV28 and TRBJ2-6; D is unclear. The germline CDR1 and CDR2 sequences are MDHEN and SYDVKM. The V end was cut by 5 bases, the J end by 2 bases, with 10 bases between. The CDR3 runs 15 residues. CDR3 sequence (DNA): TGTGCCAGCAGTCCCGGAGCCCCTGGGGCCAACGTCCTGACTTTC. This codes for CASSPGAPGANVLTF.

The chain is built from TRBV27 and TRBJ2-7; D assignment may be TRBD1 or TRBD2 (5 bases each). The CDR3 loop spans 15 amino acids. CDR1 is MNHEY, CDR2 SMNVEV, per germline (reference sequence). The V end lost 6 bases, the J end lost 6 bases, and 21 bases lay between the germline ends. This CDR3 is CASSTGTTSFREQYF. CDR3 nucleotide sequence: TGTGCCAGCAGCACCGGGACGACTTCCTTTCGCGAGCAGTACTTC.

As concerns this clonotype: As the CDR3 is not closed by the conserved phenylalanine or tryptophan, this likely results from a read error. The chain carries TRBV6-1 and TRBJ1-2; 7 nucleotides agree with TRBD1. Germline assignment: CDR1 MNHNS and CDR2 SASEGT. The J segment lost 8 bases and the V segment lost 6 bases, leaving 9 bases of the junction unmatched. The CDR3 spans 13 residues. The CDR3 region is CASRIGGGWGYTL. The CDR3 DNA sequence: TGTGCCAGCAGAATAGGGGGCGGCTGGGGCTACACCCTC.

This clonotype has a count of ten or more. The chain employs TRBV7-2 and TRBJ2-5; TRBD2 matches at 16 bases. Germline CDR1 is SGHTA and CDR2 is FQGNSA. After removal of 3 bases from V and 2 bases from J, the junction contained 9 bases not matched to a gene. This CDR3 has 19 amino acids. CDR3 residues: CASSLTAAGLAGGQETQYF. CDR3 coding DNA: TGTGCCAGCAGCTTGACCGCCGCGGGACTAGCGGGAGGGCAAGAGACCCAGTACTTC.

This clonotype was recorded at least ten times. This chain uses TRBV20-1 with TRBJ1-2, with D unresolved. CDR3 length: 13 residues. V was cut by 6 bases and J by 2 bases, with 13 bases left in between. The germline CDR1 and CDR2 sequences are DFQATT and SNEGSKA (reference sequence). The CDR3 here is CSALSAENYGYTF. DNA for the CDR3: TGCAGTGCCCTGTCGGCCGAGAACTATGGCTACACCTTC.

This clonotype was seen a few times. The V call is TRBV10-3, the J call TRBJ2-2, with a possible D match to TRBD2 (6 bases). With 4 bases removed from V and 5 bases from J, the gap between germline ends came to 14 bases. CDR3 length: 15 residues. Germline-derived CDR1 and CDR2 are ENHRY and SYGVKD. CDR3 loop: CAISGRDAGTGELFF. CDR3 sequence (DNA): TGTGCCATCAGTGGCAGGGACGCGGGGACCGGGGAGCTGTTTTTT.

This clonotype has only one observation. CDR3 sequence reads: CASSLGTSAGANVLTF. DNA for the CDR3: TGTGCCAGCAGCTTAGGGACTAGCGCTGGGGCCAACGTCCTGACTTTC. This chain connects TRBV7-9 to TRBJ2-6; 9 bases match TRBD2. CDR1 SEHNR and CDR2 FQNEAQ come from the germline V gene (reference sequence). J gave up 2 bases and V 1 base, and 0 bases lay outside the gene matches. CDR3 length: 16 amino acids.

CDR3 nucleotides: TGTGCCAGCAGGAAAGGGACAGGGGGGACTGAAGCTTTCTTT. The encoded protein is CASRKGTGGTEAFF. This chain uses TRBV12-3 or TRBV12-4 with TRBJ1-1; 11 nucleotides agree with TRBD1. V trimming: 6 bases; J trimming: 5 bases; junction bases outside the gene matches: 5. The CDR3 length is 14 residues.

The V gene is TRBV7-9, the J gene TRBJ1-1; D is possibly TRBD1 (5 bases). Trimming took 5 bases from V and 1 from J, leaving 20 bases between them. The CDR3 loop spans 17 amino acids. CDR1 SEHNR and CDR2 FQNEAQ come from the germline V gene (reference sequence). The CDR3 coding sequence is TGTGCCAGCAGCGGAGCGGGTCAGGGAAACGCGAACACTGAAGCTTTCTTT. Translated, it gives CASSGAGQGNANTEAFF.

In its sample, this clonotype was seen many times. The chain combines TRBV6-1 with TRBJ2-7; tentatively, D is TRBD1 (5 bases). CDR3 length: 15 residues. Trimming pared 6 bases from V and 4 bases from J, leaving 19 bases between. Per the germline V gene, CDR1 is MNHNS and CDR2 is SASEGT. The DNA of the CDR3 is TGTGCCAGCAGCCCAGGGCTGACCGCCCAATACGAGCAGTACTTC. This codes for CASSPGLTAQYEQYF.

A word on this clonotype: A much larger clonotype is one base distant, so this may be a read error. The chain links TRBV12-3 or TRBV12-4 to TRBJ1-1; 8 nucleotides align to TRBD1. This CDR3 spans 15 amino acids. This CDR3 is CASSPDRGYQTEAYF. The DNA of the CDR3 is TGTGCCAGCAGTCCAGACAGGGGTTATCAGACTGAAGCTTACTTT.

Notes on this clonotype: Possible read error: a much larger clone is one base away. Likely a read error: the CDR3 ends without its conserved phenylalanine or tryptophan. V usage is TRBV6-1 and J usage is TRBJ2-7; TRBD2 aligns across 12 bases. CDR1 and CDR2 (germline): MNHNS, SASEGT. This CDR3 is built from 15 residues. Trimming at V came to 6 bases and at J to 2 bases, leaving 5 bases not matched to a gene. The CDR3 bases are TGTGCCAGCAGGTCCCTAGCGGGAGGGGCCTACGAGCAGTACCTC. Amino acids: CASRSLAGGAYEQYL.

This clonotype was found a few times. V and J are TRBV7-3 and TRBJ2-2, with 14 bases fitting TRBD2. CDR3 length: 18 residues. The ends lost 1 base at V and 7 bases at J; junction bases unmatched: 8. CDR1 and CDR2 from the germline V gene are SGHTA and FQGTGA. The CDR3 nucleotides read TGTGCCAGCAGCTTAAAGCGACTAGCGGGAGGGCCGAGCGGGGAGCTGTTTTTT. Translated: CASSLKRLAGGPSGELFF.

This clonotype was detected many times. This chain links TRBV3-1 with TRBJ1-4, with D possibly being TRBD1 (5 bases). Germline V gives CDR1 LGHDT, CDR2 YNNKEL (reference sequence). V was clipped by 4 bases and J by 5 bases, with 14 bases between them. The CDR3 has 15 amino acids. The CDR3 coding sequence is TGTGCCAGCAGCCGCACGGGGACGGTAAATGAAAAACTGTTTTTT. Protein product: CASSRTGTVNEKLFF.

This clonotype was observed a few times. V is TRBV20-1 and J is TRBJ1-5; D uncertain. CDR1 is DFQATT and CDR2 is SNEGSKA in the germline V gene (reference sequence). Trimming removed 0 bases at V and 6 bases at J, with 15 bases between. This CDR3 contains 15 residues. In DNA, the CDR3 is TGCAGTGCTAGAGATGGGATCCTAAGAGGTCAGCCCCAGCATTTT. It is translated as CSARDGILRGQPQHF.

In its sample, this clonotype was seen many times. The V and J genes are TRBV19 and TRBJ1-6; 11 bases match TRBD1. CDR1 and CDR2 (germline): LNHDA, SQIVND (reference sequence). Trimming took 10 bases from V and 8 from J; bases not matched to a gene: 4. The CDR3 length is 13 residues. The CDR3 coding sequence is TGTGCCACCAGGACAGGGGGCGATTCACCCCTCCACTTT. Translation: CATRTGGDSPLHF.

The sample holds a few counts of this clonotype. The V and J genes are TRBV20-1 and TRBJ1-5; TRBD1 agrees at 7 bases. This CDR3 has 15 residues. Germline CDR1 reads DFQATT; CDR2 reads SNEGSKA (reference sequence). The trim removed 6 bases at V and 0 bases at J, leaving 8 bases unmatched. CDR3 protein: CSAVGTALSNQPQHF. The CDR3 DNA is TGCAGTGCCGTCGGGACAGCACTTAGCAATCAGCCCCAGCATTTT.

The V gene is TRBV27, the J gene TRBJ2-5; D call uncertain. Germline lookup yields CDR1 MNHEY and CDR2 SMNVEV (reference sequence). The CDR3 is 13 amino acids. V was clipped by 1 base and J by 2 bases, with 5 bases between them. In DNA form, the CDR3 reads TGTGCCAGCAGTTTATTATGGCAAGAGACCCAGTACTTC. Its protein product is CASSLLWQETQYF.

J is TRBJ2-7 and V is TRBV7-2; TRBD2 is a possible D gene (6 bases). There are 14 residues in the CDR3. The V gene's germline CDR1 is SGHTA and CDR2 FQGNSA. V shed 4 bases and J shed 7 bases, with 17 bases lying between them. Here the CDR3 reads CASSYGGIYDEQYF. The DNA of the CDR3 is TGTGCCAGCAGCTATGGCGGGATCTACGATGAGCAGTACTTC.

This clonotype was counted only a few times. This chain connects TRBV12-3 or TRBV12-4 to TRBJ1-1, with D perhaps TRBD1 (6 bases). V was shortened by 0 bases and J by 4 bases, with 12 bases between the two germline ends. CDR3 length: 15 residues. The CDR3 here is CASSLAPGGSTEAFF. CDR3 DNA: TGTGCCAGCAGTTTAGCCCCGGGGGGCTCCACTGAAGCTTTCTTT.

This chain links TRBV6-2 or TRBV6-3 with TRBJ1-1; D gene unclear. The length of the CDR3 is 14 residues. V gave up 0 bases and J gave up 4 bases, with 9 bases separating them. Germline CDR1 MNHEY, CDR2 SVGEGT. Written as DNA, the CDR3 is TGTGCCAGCAGTTACTCGGGGAGGTCCACTGAAGCTTTCTTT. Its protein is CASSYSGRSTEAFF.